Shown below are 5 T cell receptor beta chains from a single sample sequenced in a study of read filtering for tumor transcriptome and immune sequencing. This library used about 360 ng RNA and molecular barcoded adaptors spanning alpha/delta and beta/gamma chains. TCRdb reanalysed the reads using MiXCR and keeps one entry per CDR3 protein. The data hold 35,000 to 40,000 distinct CDR3 sequences, with roughly 15% observed a single time. Sample: a population of CD138-negative cells sorted from bone marrow. These receptors were collected from a donor aged 40 or older with multiple myeloma.

As to this clonotype: A much larger clone differs from this one at a single base, so this may be a read error. The rearrangement uses TRBV6-2 or TRBV6-3 and TRBJ1-1, with no clear D. The CDR3 runs 15 residues. CDR1 MNHEY and CDR2 SVGEGT come from the germline V gene. The CDR3 DNA is TGTGCCAGCAGTTACTCGAGGACGGGGAACACTGAAGCTCTCTTT. Encoded protein: CASSYSRTGNTEALF.

This clonotype came up many times. This chain links TRBV7-9 with TRBJ1-1, with no clear D. The ends were cut back, 3 bases at V and 6 bases at J, with 11 bases in the middle. The germline CDR1 and CDR2 sequences are SEHNR and FQNEAQ (reference sequence). This CDR3 is built from 13 residues. The CDR3 DNA follows: TGTGCCAGCAGCTTTTGGAGCTTCCCTGAAGCTTTCTTT. This encodes CASSFWSFPEAFF.

This clonotype was recorded many times. The chain uses TRBV5-5 and TRBJ1-3; 7 positions match TRBD1. Germline V CDR1 and CDR2: SGHKS, YYEKEE (reference sequence). After removal of 5 bases from V and 0 bases from J, the junction contained 11 bases not matched to a gene. CDR3 length: 17 residues. CDR3 sequence reads: CASRHSPGTDSGNTIYF. As DNA, the CDR3 is TGTGCCAGCAGGCATTCTCCCGGGACAGACTCTGGAAACACCATATATTTT.

Ten or more counts support this clonotype. J is TRBJ2-3 and V is TRBV7-6; the match to TRBD2 covers 9 bases. The V gene end was trimmed by 5 bases and the J gene end by 0 bases; junction bases not matched to a gene: 3. CDR1 and CDR2 from the germline V gene are SGHVS and FNYEAQ. This CDR3 region has 15 residues. CDR3 nucleotides: TGTGCCAGCAGCCGCCTAGCGGGGAGCACAGATACGCAGTATTTT. It specifies CASSRLAGSTDTQYF.

This clonotype was seen many times. The chain has TRBV12-3 or TRBV12-4 and TRBJ2-3; TRBD1 agrees at 7 bases. With V trimmed by 4 bases and J by 4 bases, 8 bases remained unmatched. The CDR3 length is 15 residues. The CDR3 coding sequence is TGTGCCAGCAGTTCCCGGACCGGACAGGCAGATACGCAGTATTTT. Amino acids: CASSSRTGQADTQYF.